This TCR beta chain was obtained from a study of OX40 agonist ivuxolimab in advanced cancers. Study background: Ivuxolimab, an antibody that agonizes OX40 (CD134), was administered to the patients. Six ivuxolimab dose levels, 0.01 to 10 mg/kg, were given intravenously every 2 weeks.

Here immunoSEQ multiplex PCR was the method, and the copy in TCRdb shows in-frame clones only, minus some. Of around 100,000 clones in the sample, more than 95% are singletons; the top ten hold 2%. Deletions cut 3 bases from V and 1 base from J, with 10 bases between. CDR3 size: 14 residues. Germline-derived CDR1 and CDR2 are SNHLY and FYNNEI. Sequenced material: CD4+ or CD8+ T cells sorted from blood, taken in a trial of the OX40 agonist ivuxolimab. The receptor's source is an adult with an advanced solid tumor such as melanoma, head and neck, liver or kidney cancer. The V and J genes are TRBV2 and TRBJ2-7, with D hard to call. CDR3 in amino acids: CASSDPLESYEQYF. For the CDR3, the DNA is TGTGCCAGCAGTGACCCGCTGGAGTCCTACGAGCAGTACTTC.